The source of this T cell receptor (beta chain) is a study of control samples from healthy donors and cancer patients. This clone appeared a single time. Germline CDR1 WNHNN, CDR2 SYGVQD (reference sequence). There are 15 residues in the CDR3. Trimming took off 6 bases at V and 7 bases at J, with 18 bases between the two ends. Clones were sequenced by immunoSEQ multiplex PCR, and TCRdb holds only the in-frame ones, with some missing. The repertoire holds some 130,000 clones, with around nine tenths as singletons. The sample was blood. The chain is built from TRBV10-1 and TRBJ2-2; tentatively, D is TRBD1 (6 bases). The sequence was obtained from a young man in good health. In DNA, the CDR3 is TGCGCCAGCAGCCGGGACAACTCCCTTGGCGGGGAGCTGTTTTTT. Its protein product is CASSRDNSLGGELFF.